These T cell receptor beta chains were read from a single sample in a study of blood T cell repertoires in COVID-19. Assay used: immunoSEQ multiplex PCR; TCRdb lists only in-frame clones, some missing. The table shows hundreds of thousands of clones, with approximately 91% occurring only once. The sequencing input was peripheral blood. These receptors all come from a human donor in a cohort sampled during active COVID-19. Each CDR3 is given with its conserved first and last residue. The D gene is left open where the match is weak. Some rows mark clone size as missing; the rest say once, few, many or name a class of expanded clone.

j_call clone_size v_call d_call cdr3_nt cdr3_aa
TRBJ1-6 - TRBV21-1 - TGTGCCAGCAGCAAAGCGCGGGACAGGGGGCTATTGAATTCACCCCTCCACTTT CASSKARDRGLLNSPLHF
TRBJ1-2 - TRBV30 - TGTGCCTGGAACCCCCAGCCAGGCTATGGCTACACCTTC CAWNPQPGYGYTF
TRBJ2-7 - TRBV3-1/TRBV3-2 - TGTGCCAGCAGCCAAGCGGGGTTCTCCTACGAGCAGTACTTC CASSQAGFSYEQYF
TRBJ1-1 once TRBV6-5 - TGTGCCAGCAGCCGGCCACAGGGTCGGACTGAAGCTTTCTTT CASSRPQGRTEAFF
TRBJ2-7 - TRBV10-3 - TGTGCCATTAGGGGGAGCGGGGTAAGCTCCTACGAGCAGTACTTC CAIRGSGVSSYEQYF
TRBJ1-1 - TRBV5-1 - TGCGCCAGCAGCCGTTCTGGGGGCGAGAACACTGAAGCTTTCTTT CASSRSGGENTEAFF
TRBJ2-3 - TRBV10-2 TRBD2 TGCGCCAGCAGTGAACGGGGGGACACAGATACGCAGTATTTT CASSERGDTDTQYF
TRBJ1-1 - TRBV4-1 - TGCGCCAGCAGCCATACCGGGAGTGAAGCTTTCTTT CASSHTGSEAFF
TRBJ1-6 - TRBV27 - TGTGCCAGCAGGTTCCAATCGGGTAAAACAGGGACCTCCTATAATTCACCCCTCCACTTT CASRFQSGKTGTSYNSPLHF
TRBJ1-2 - TRBV9 TRBD1 TGTGCCAGCAGCGTAGGACAGGGCTATGGCTACACCTTC CASSVGQGYGYTF
TRBJ2-7 - TRBV2 TRBD2 TGTGCCAGCAGCGGGACTAGCGGGAGGGAAGGGCAGTACTTC CASSGTSGREGQYF
TRBJ2-7 - TRBV7-9 TRBD2 TGTGCCGTCCAGGGACTAGCGGATAACTACGAGCAGTACTTC CAVQGLADNYEQYF
TRBJ2-1 - TRBV14 TRBD2 TGTGCCAGCAGCCAAGAAGCGGGGCCCGGGGTTGAGCAGTTCTTC CASSQEAGPGVEQFF
TRBJ1-1 - TRBV5-6 - TGTGCCAGCAGCTTGGACATATTGGTTTCTGAAGCTTTCTTT CASSLDILVSEAFF
TRBJ2-7 - TRBV7-2 TRBD2 TGTGCCAGCAGCTTAGCCATGGCGGGAGTGAACGAGCAGTACTTC CASSLAMAGVNEQYF
TRBJ2-7 - TRBV5-1 TRBD2 TGCGCCAGCAGCTTGGCGGCAGGACTAGACTACGAGCAGTACTTC CASSLAAGLDYEQYF
TRBJ2-7 - TRBV19 TRBD1 TGTGCCAGTAGTGACGGGACAGATTACGGCGAGCAGTACTTC CASSDGTDYGEQYF
TRBJ1-1 once TRBV9 TRBD1 TGTGCCAGCGGCTGGGACAGGGACACTGAAGCTTTCTTT CASGWDRDTEAFF
TRBJ1-4 - TRBV7-9 TRBD1 TGTGCCAGCAGCTTAGAGACAGGGACTAATGAAAAACTGTTTTTT CASSLETGTNEKLFF
TRBJ1-1 - TRBV6-5 - TGTGCCAGCAGTTCTCAACAGGGTAAGGGGACTGAAGCTTTCTTT CASSSQQGKGTEAFF
TRBJ1-1 - TRBV6-5 TRBD1 TGTGCCAGCAGTCCCGGGACAGTGAACACTGAAGCTTTCTTT CASSPGTVNTEAFF
TRBJ1-1 - TRBV5-1 TRBD1 TGCGCCAGCAGCTTGAACGGACAGGTTGACGGAGAAGCTTTCTTT CASSLNGQVDGEAFF
TRBJ1-1 - TRBV18 - TGTGCCAGCTCACCACTCGCAGGGTTGAACACTGAAGCTTTCTTT CASSPLAGLNTEAFF
TRBJ2-2 - TRBV5-5 - TGTGCCAGCAGCTTGACAGTTGGTGACACCGGGGAGCTGTTTTTT CASSLTVGDTGELFF
TRBJ2-1 - TRBV28 TRBD1 TGTGCCAGCAGATCGCCAACCGGACAGGGGTCCTACAATGAGCAGTTCTTC CASRSPTGQGSYNEQFF
TRBJ2-3 - TRBV2 TRBD2 TGTGCCAGCGGACTAGCGGGAGGCTCAGATACGCAGTATTTT CASGLAGGSDTQYF
TRBJ1-2 - TRBV27 TRBD1 TGTGCCAGCAGTCCAGGGAGGACAGGGAGCTACACCTTC CASSPGRTGSYTF
TRBJ2-7 - TRBV7-8 - TGTGCCAGCAGCTTATCTACAGGACCTTACGAGCAGTACTTC CASSLSTGPYEQYF
TRBJ2-1 - TRBV27 TRBD2 TGTGCCAGCAGTAAGGGTAGCGGGAGGTATGAGCAGTTCTTC CASSKGSGRYEQFF
TRBJ1-3 - TRBV10-3 TRBD1 TGTGCCATCAGATCCTTAGACAGGGGGCCTGGAAACACCATATATTTT CAIRSLDRGPGNTIYF
TRBJ2-5 once TRBV5-6 TRBD2 TGTGCCAGCAGCTTCTACGGACTAGCGCAAGAGACCCAGTACTTC CASSFYGLAQETQYF
TRBJ1-5 - TRBV5-5 TRBD1 TGTGCCAGCAGTGCCTCTTTCAGGGGGACGCATCAGCCCCAGCATTTT CASSASFRGTHQPQHF
TRBJ1-3 - TRBV6-2/TRBV6-3 TRBD1 TGTGCCAGCAGCTATATAACTCCGGGACAGGCGCTCTCTGGAAACACCATATATTTT CASSYITPGQALSGNTIYF
TRBJ2-3 - TRBV4-3 - TGCGCCAGCAGCCAAGTGGAGGGAAGCACAGATACGCAGTATTTT CASSQVEGSTDTQYF
TRBJ2-7 - TRBV30 TRBD2 TGTGCCTGGGGCGCGGGGGGCCAGATCTACGAGCAGTACTTC CAWGAGGQIYEQYF
TRBJ1-4 - TRBV30 TRBD1 TGTGCCGGACAGGGGGCGGGGGCTAATGAAAAACTGTTTTTT CAGQGAGANEKLFF
TRBJ1-4 - TRBV15 - TGTGCCACCATAGTAGCAACTAATGAAAAACTGTTTTTT CATIVATNEKLFF
TRBJ2-7 - TRBV4-1 - TGCGCCAGCAGCCAACCCCGCCTAGCAGTACGCGAGCAGTACTTC CASSQPRLAVREQYF
TRBJ2-7 - TRBV7-2 TRBD2 TGTGCCAGCAGCTTATCTTCCGGGACTAGCGGGCCCTACTACTTC CASSLSSGTSGPYYF
TRBJ2-5 - TRBV7-2 TRBD2 TGTGCCAGCAGCTCCAGCGGGGGGGCAAAAGAGACCCAGTACTTC CASSSSGGAKETQYF
TRBJ1-4 - TRBV25-1 - TGTGCCAGCAGTGCATGGGCCTTGGAAAAACTGTTTTTT CASSAWALEKLFF
TRBJ1-1 - TRBV7-2 - TGTGCCAGCAGCTTAACAGGATACTACACTGAAGCTTTCTTT CASSLTGYYTEAFF
TRBJ1-2 - TRBV6-5 - TGTGCCAGCAGGAAGTTGGGGGCTGATGGCTACACCTTC CASRKLGADGYTF
TRBJ2-7 few TRBV27 - TGTGCCAGCAGTCCCAGGGGAGACTACGAGCAGTACTTC CASSPRGDYEQYF
TRBJ2-7 - TRBV2 - TGTGCCAGCAGTGAATCCCGCTACGAGCAGTACTTC CASSESRYEQYF
TRBJ1-3 - TRBV4-1 - TGCGCCAGCAGCCAAGATAGCGAGGCAGGGACTCCAATCTCTGGAAACACCATATATTTT CASSQDSEAGTPISGNTIYF
TRBJ2-1 - TRBV30 - TGTGCCTGGAGTGTACGGGTTGAGCAGTTCTTC CAWSVRVEQFF
TRBJ1-1 once TRBV3-1/TRBV3-2 - TGTGCCAGCAGCCAAGCGGGGGGGACTGAAGCTTTCTTT CASSQAGGTEAFF
TRBJ1-3 - TRBV7-2 - TGTGCCAGCAGCTTAGCATCAGTAATTGGAAACACCATATATTTT CASSLASVIGNTIYF
TRBJ1-5 once TRBV5-6 - TGTGCCAGCAGCTTGTGGGGAGGTGGCAATCAGCCCCAGCATTTT CASSLWGGGNQPQHF
TRBJ1-3 - TRBV28 - TGTGCCAGCAGTTCGGTGCCCTCCTCTGGAAACACCATATATTTT CASSSVPSSGNTIYF
TRBJ2-5 - TRBV5-1 TRBD2 TGCGCCAGCAGCCCCGGGACTAGCGGGGGGCCCCGGGAGACCCAGTACTTC CASSPGTSGGPRETQYF
TRBJ2-3 - TRBV5-4 - TGTGCCAGCAGCCTAATAGCGGTCACAGATACGCAGTATTTT CASSLIAVTDTQYF
TRBJ2-2 few TRBV7-9 TRBD2 TGTGCCAGCAGCATAGTAGCGGGAGCCACCGGGGAGCTGTTTTTT CASSIVAGATGELFF
TRBJ1-1 - TRBV28 - TGTGCCAGCAGTGCAGGACCCGGACCCCAGGGCAACACTGAAGCTTTCTTT CASSAGPGPQGNTEAFF
TRBJ1-1 - TRBV7-2 - TGTGCCAGCAGCTTACCCCAGAACACTGAAGCTTTCTTT CASSLPQNTEAFF
TRBJ2-7 - TRBV13 - TGTGCCAGCTCCCTAGGTTTCGTACCACGGCGCTACGAGCAGTACTTC CASSLGFVPRRYEQYF